The source of this T cell receptor (beta chain) is a study of T-cell reconstitution after alpha-beta-depleted transplantation in children. Study conclusions and caveats: Some patients showed high day-60 TCRbeta diversity, which derived from surviving recipient T cells and thymic progenitors. At the one-year point after transplant, T-cell counts and TCRbeta diversity were found to come mostly from T cells that had been newly produced. Approximately two months post-transplant, alpha-beta T cells reportedly originated from several hundred expanded graft clones.

This clonotype was seen many times. Antigen: not known. This CDR3 region has 15 residues. V was shortened by 6 bases and J by 0 bases, with 15 bases between the two germline ends. Unique molecular identifiers were used to barcode this TCRbeta library. MiXCR was run by TCRdb on the PCR reads, yielding one entry per CDR3 protein. The sample shows 700,000 to 850,000 distinct CDR3 sequences, roughly 15% of them seen only once. The sequencing here drew on PBMCs, mostly from graft donor cells, taken 360 days after TCRalphabeta/CD19-depleted stem cell transplant. The TCR comes from a male patient between 5 and 17 years old who had a stem cell transplant for acute lymphoblastic leukemia, so the T cells may come from the graft donor. The J gene is TRBJ2-7, the V gene TRBV12-3 or TRBV12-4, with D perhaps assigned TRBD1 or TRBD2 (5 bases each). The CDR3 is CASRGQGRASYEQYF. CDR3 nucleotides: TGTGCCAGCAGGGGTCAGGGACGTGCCTCCTACGAGCAGTACTTC.